The 27 T cell receptor beta chains reported below all come from one sample, sequenced in a study of response to subunit inactivated influenza vaccine. MiXCR, applied by TCRdb to the RT-PCR reads, yields one record per CDR3 protein. The repertoire consists of about 610,000 distinct CDR3 sequences, with roughly 15% occurring once and the leading ten covering 11%. This specimen was PBMCs from blood, taken 11 to 12 days after vaccination. Receptors were obtained from a man aged 50-59 years who received an inactivated influenza vaccine.

The chain carries TRBV7-3 and TRBJ2-3; perhaps D is TRBD1 or TRBD2 (6 bases each). The CDR3 length is 15 residues. Germline CDR1 is SGHTA and CDR2 is FQGTGA. Trimming cost V 5 bases and J 3 bases, with 15 bases left between them. CDR3 DNA: TGTGCCAGCAGCCCGGGGGCGGGATATACAGATACGCAGTATTTT. Encoded protein: CASSPGAGYTDTQYF.

In DNA, the CDR3 is TGTGCCAGCAGCTTACTCGGTCGGGGGGGCATCGTGCGACAGCCCCAGCATTTT. Protein product: CASSLLGRGGIVRQPQHF. The chain couples TRBV7-8 to TRBJ1-5; possible D gene TRBD1, 6 bases. Germline CDR1 reads SGHVS; CDR2 reads FQNEAQ. The CDR3 covers 18 residues. V lost 2 bases to trimming and J lost 7 bases, with 24 bases between them.

The chain links TRBV28 to TRBJ2-3; tentative D call: TRBD1 (6 bases). Germline loops: CDR1 MDHEN, CDR2 SYDVKM. The V gene lost 4 bases and the J gene lost 8 bases, with 13 bases spanning the gap. This CDR3 has 13 residues. The CDR3 reads CASSSRQVRTQYF. In nucleotides, the CDR3 is TGTGCCAGCAGTTCCCGACAGGTCCGTACGCAGTATTTT.

This clonotype has only a few counts. The chain has TRBV7-2 and TRBJ2-7, with 7 bases fitting TRBD1. CDR1 and CDR2 from the germline V gene are SGHTA and FQGNSA. The CDR3 is 14 residues long. The junction had 3 bases not matched to a gene; V was cut back by 1 base and J by 3 bases. The CDR3, as DNA: TGTGCCAGCAGCTTAGACAGGGGTTACTACGAGCAGTACTTC. It specifies CASSLDRGYYEQYF.

This clonotype was seen a handful of times. The J gene is TRBJ2-1, the V gene TRBV6-5; TRBD2 agrees at 12 bases. The germline gives CDR1 MNHEY, CDR2 SVGAGI. The ends lost 2 bases at V and 12 bases at J; junction bases unmatched: 17. The CDR3 runs to 18 residues. The CDR3 DNA follows: TGTGCCAGCAGTTACGGAGCGACTAGCGGGAGCACGCGGTATGGGCAGTTCTTC. It yields the protein CASSYGATSGSTRYGQFF.

As regards this clonotype: A much larger clone is a single base away; this may be a read error. The chain combines TRBV15 with TRBJ2-2; D is ambiguous. The CDR3 is made up of 13 amino acids. Germline CDR1 and CDR2: LNHNV and YYDKDF (reference sequence). The chain's CDR3 is CSTSRDLTGELFF. The CDR3, as DNA: TGTTCCACCAGCAGAGATCTGACCGGGGAGCTGTTTTTT.

This clonotype was observed many times. The rearrangement links TRBV20-1 to TRBJ2-1, with D possibly TRBD2 on 6 matching bases. Trimming removed 1 base from V and 4 bases from J, with 14 bases in between. CDR3 length: 15 amino acids. Germline V CDR1 and CDR2: DFQATT, SNEGSKA (reference sequence). The CDR3 DNA is TGCAGTGCTAGAGTAGCGGCCAGGGTGTACAATGAGCAGTTCTTC. Translated: CSARVAARVYNEQFF.

The sample holds a few counts of this clonotype. The rearrangement links TRBV30 to TRBJ1-2; D remains ambiguous. Germline lookup yields CDR1 GTSNPN and CDR2 SVGIG (reference sequence). The CDR3 loop spans 12 amino acids. The V and J ends lost 2 bases and 4 bases respectively, with 8 bases between them. CDR3 DNA: TGTGCCTGGAGTCGTCAGATCTATGGCTACACCTTC. Translation: CAWSRQIYGYTF. Variable domain in full (rest from reference TRBV30 and TRBJ1-2): SQTIHQWPATLVQPVGSPLSLECTVEGTSNPNLYWYRQAAGRGLQLLFYSVGIGQISSEVPQNLSASRPQDRQFILSSKKLLLSDSGFYLCAWSRQIYGYTFGSGTRLTVV.

The chain has TRBV7-9 and TRBJ2-7; D gene uncertain. Germline V lookup: CDR1 SEHNR, CDR2 FQNEAQ (reference sequence). V was shortened by 2 bases and J by 5 bases, with 10 bases between the two germline ends. This CDR3 spans 13 amino acids. CDR3 bases: TGTGCCAGCAGCTTATCTTTAGGGCACGAGCAGTACTTC. Its translation: CASSLSLGHEQYF. Full variable domain (outside the CDR3, taken from reference TRBV7-9 and TRBJ2-7): DTGVSQNPRHKITKRGQNVTFRCDPISEHNRLYWYRQTLGQGPEFLTYFQNEAQLEKSRLLSDRFSAERPKGSFSTLEIQRTEQGDSAMYLCASSLSLGHEQYFGPGTRLTVT.

The V and J genes are TRBV25-1 and TRBJ2-5; no clear D gene. Germline assignment: CDR1 MGHDK and CDR2 SYGVNS. The CDR3 is made up of 14 amino acids. Trimming cost V 2 bases and J 4 bases, with 11 bases left between them. The CDR3 protein is CASSEIGLVETQYF. For the CDR3, the DNA is TGTGCCAGCAGTGAAATTGGGCTAGTAGAGACCCAGTACTTC.

This rearrangement joins TRBV7-9 to TRBJ1-2, with D uncertain. The germline V gene has CDR1 SEHNR and CDR2 FQNEAQ (reference sequence). The germline V and J ends were trimmed by 10 bases and 8 bases, with 17 bases remaining between them. The CDR3 covers 12 residues. The CDR3 nucleotides are TGTGCCACCGTGGACGGTGCGAGAGGCTACACCTTC. Translating it yields CATVDGARGYTF.

The J gene is TRBJ1-5, the V gene TRBV10-3, with no clear D. The CDR3 runs 12 residues. Trimming cost V 3 bases and J 9 bases, with 9 bases left between them. Germline CDR1 is ENHRY and CDR2 is SYGVKD. This chain's CDR3 is CAISDPWGPQHF. The CDR3 nucleotides are TGTGCCATCAGTGACCCCTGGGGGCCCCAGCATTTT.

This clonotype was picked up many times. The chain has TRBV29-1 and TRBJ2-1; 7 bases agree with TRBD1. Germline V gene sequence: CDR1 SQVTM, CDR2 ANQGSEA. This CDR3 is built from 13 residues. V trimming: 7 bases; J trimming: 4 bases; junction bases outside the gene matches: 7. CDR3 amino acids: CSANRDSYNEQFF. For the CDR3, the DNA is TGCAGCGCTAACCGGGACAGTTACAATGAGCAGTTCTTC.

V gene TRBV4-1 combines with J gene TRBJ2-2, with TRBD2 identical over 9 bases. The CDR3 spans 13 residues. V lost 1 base and J lost 10; bases outside the gene matches: 1. The germline V gene encodes CDR1 MGHRA and CDR2 YSYEKL. CDR3 nucleotide sequence: TGCGCCAGCAGCCAAGTAGCGGGAGTGGAGCTGTTTTTT. It codes for CASSQVAGVELFF.

The V call is TRBV5-6, the J call TRBJ2-5, with D possibly being TRBD2 (6 bases). V was shortened by 0 bases and J by 4 bases, with 10 bases between the two germline ends. CDR1 is SGHDT and CDR2 is YYEEEE in the germline V gene. The CDR3 extends over 14 amino acids. The DNA of the CDR3 is TGTGCCAGCAGCTTGGGGAGGGCCGCAGAGACCCAGTACTTC. This translates into CASSLGRAAETQYF. Based on the CDR3 plus reference TRBV5-6 and TRBJ2-5, the full variable domain is DAGVTQSPTHLIKTRGQQVTLRCSPKSGHDTVSWYQQALGQGPQFIFQYYEEEERQRGNFPDRFSGHQFPNYSSELNVNALLLGDSALYLCASSLGRAAETQYFGPGTRLLVL.

This chain's CDR3 is CASSRTAPLEQYF. The CDR3 region has the DNA TGTGCCAGCAGTCGGACAGCCCCTCTCGAGCAGTACTTC. The chain joins TRBV6-1 to TRBJ2-7; a weak D match, TRBD1 (6 bases). CDR1 MNHNS and CDR2 SASEGT come from the germline V gene. The CDR3 sequence is 13 residues long. Trimming took off 5 bases at V and 6 bases at J, with 14 bases between the two ends.

This clonotype was observed many times. J is TRBJ2-1 and V is TRBV2; D uncertain. Germline V gene lookup returns CDR1 SNHLY and CDR2 FYNNEI. This CDR3 region has 13 residues. V was trimmed by 8 bases and J by 5 bases, leaving 13 bases between them. CDR3 bases: TGTGCCAGCGGCGGCTTCTTAGACAATGAGCAGTTCTTC. It is translated as CASGGFLDNEQFF.

The J gene is TRBJ2-1, the V gene TRBV7-2, with TRBD2 identical over 7 bases. Per the germline V gene, CDR1 is SGHTA and CDR2 is FQGNSA. CDR3 length equals 16 residues. Germline trimming cut 5 bases from V and 1 base from J; bases unmatched to any gene: 8. In nucleotides, the CDR3 is TGTGCCAGCAGCCGAGCCGGGACTACATCCTACAATGAGCAGTTCTTC. Amino acid sequence: CASSRAGTTSYNEQFF.

This clonotype was counted between two and nine times. The V and J genes are TRBV18 and TRBJ2-1; 8 bases align to TRBD1. There are 16 residues in the CDR3. Trimming at V came to 5 bases and at J to 0 bases, leaving 6 bases not matched to a gene. Germline assignment: CDR1 KGHSH and CDR2 LQKENI. CDR3 residues: CASSDGTGHSYNEQFF. The CDR3 DNA reads as TGTGCCAGCTCAGATGGGACAGGTCACTCCTACAATGAGCAGTTCTTC.

This clonotype has more than one count but fewer than ten. Here the CDR3 reads CASGTFSYEQYF. The CDR3 DNA reads TGTGCCAGCGGGACATTCTCCTACGAGCAGTACTTC. This chain joins TRBV27 and TRBJ2-7; maybe TRBD1 (6 bases). Germline CDR1 MNHEY, CDR2 SMNVEV (reference sequence). CDR3 length: 12 residues. With 8 bases removed from V and 0 bases from J, the gap between germline ends came to 8 bases.

The rearrangement joins TRBV9 to TRBJ2-7; 9 nucleotides line up with TRBD1. Germline V CDR1 and CDR2: SGDLS, YYNGEE. J was trimmed by 2 bases and V by 4 bases; bases with no gene match: 7. The length of the CDR3 is 15 residues. The CDR3 nucleotides read TGTGCCAGCAGCACCGGACAGGGGCCGACCTACGAGCAGTACTTC. It codes for CASSTGQGPTYEQYF.

J is TRBJ1-2 and V is TRBV7-2, with D possibly being TRBD1 (6 bases). Germline loops: CDR1 SGHTA, CDR2 FQGNSA. Trimming removed 2 bases from V and 7 bases from J, with 14 bases in between. This CDR3 is built from 14 residues. Here the CDR3 reads CASSLNQGLAGYTF. The CDR3 DNA reads as TGTGCCAGCAGCTTAAACCAGGGGCTGGCTGGCTACACCTTC.

In its sample, this clonotype was seen many times. A junction boundary mismatches the germline segment, possibly from a read error. This chain connects TRBV5-1 to TRBJ2-3; D not resolved. CDR3 length equals 15 residues. CDR1 is SGHRS, CDR2 YFSETQ, per germline. As DNA, the CDR3 is TGTGCCAGCAGTTTAGCCGGAACTAGCACAGATACGCAGTATTTT. Encoded protein: CASSLAGTSTDTQYF.

Ten or more counts support this clonotype. This chain joins TRBV3-1 and TRBJ2-1; tentative D call: TRBD2 (5 bases). V was pared by 5 bases and J by 5 bases, with 10 bases between. Germline V gene lookup returns CDR1 LGHDT and CDR2 YNNKEL (reference sequence). The CDR3 has 13 residues. CDR3 sequence (DNA): TGTGCCAGCAGCAGCGGACTCGACAATGAGCAGTTCTTC. Protein product: CASSSGLDNEQFF.

The chain has TRBV11-2 and TRBJ2-5, with a weak D call TRBD1 (5 bases). There are 13 residues in the CDR3. Trimming pared 4 bases from V and 5 bases from J, leaving 11 bases between. Germline lookup yields CDR1 SGHAT and CDR2 FQNNGV. The CDR3 DNA reads as TGTGCCAGCAGCTCAGGGTACGGGGAGACCCAGTACTTC. The encoded protein is CASSSGYGETQYF.

This clonotype has only a few counts. The gene calls are TRBV9 and TRBJ2-1; a possible D gene is TRBD1 (5 bases). Germline V gene data show CDR1 as SGDLS and CDR2 as YYNGEE. Between the trimmed V and J ends, which lost 3 bases and 1 base, there was a span of 14 bases. This CDR3 comprises 16 residues. The CDR3 DNA reads TGTGCCAGCAGCGGGGGCTTCTCAGAGTCCTACAATGAGCAGTTCTTC. Its protein product is CASSGGFSESYNEQFF.

This clonotype was observed many times. This chain uses TRBV12-3 or TRBV12-4 with TRBJ2-1; weak D call: TRBD2 (5 bases). Trimming took off 7 bases at V and 5 bases at J, with 18 bases between the two ends. CDR3 size: 15 residues. For the CDR3, the DNA is TGTGCCAGCACCCTCCCTGGAACGGGGAACAATGAGCAGTTCTTC. It codes for CASTLPGTGNNEQFF.